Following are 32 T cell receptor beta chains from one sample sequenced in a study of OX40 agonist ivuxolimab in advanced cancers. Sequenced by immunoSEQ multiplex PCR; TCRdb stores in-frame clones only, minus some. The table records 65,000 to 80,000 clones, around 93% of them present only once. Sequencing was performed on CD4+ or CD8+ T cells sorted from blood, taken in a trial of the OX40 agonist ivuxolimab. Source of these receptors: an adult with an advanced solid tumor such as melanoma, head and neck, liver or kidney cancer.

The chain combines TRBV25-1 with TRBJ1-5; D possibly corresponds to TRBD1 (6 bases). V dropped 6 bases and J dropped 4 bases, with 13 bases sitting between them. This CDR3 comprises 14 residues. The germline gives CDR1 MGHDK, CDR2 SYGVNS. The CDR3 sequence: CASSLTGSNQPQHF. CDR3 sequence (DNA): TGTGCCAGCAGCTTGACAGGTTCTAATCAGCCCCAGCATTTT.

The CDR3 DNA reads as TGTGCCAGCAGCTTAGCGGTGACAGTTCCCGATAATTCACCCCTCCACTTT. Its translation is CASSLAVTVPDNSPLHF. The chain recombines TRBV7-9 with TRBJ1-6; a possible D gene is TRBD1 (5 bases). Trimming shortened V by 0 bases and J by 5 bases, and 14 bases separated the two germline ends. The CDR3 sequence is 17 residues long. Germline loops: CDR1 SEHNR, CDR2 FQNEAQ (reference sequence).

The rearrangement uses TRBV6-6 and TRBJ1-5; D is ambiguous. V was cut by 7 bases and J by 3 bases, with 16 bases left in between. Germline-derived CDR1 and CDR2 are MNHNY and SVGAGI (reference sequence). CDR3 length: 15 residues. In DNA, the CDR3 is TGTGCCAGCACCCCCCGGCCAGGTTACAATCAGCCCCAGCATTTT. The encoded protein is CASTPRPGYNQPQHF.

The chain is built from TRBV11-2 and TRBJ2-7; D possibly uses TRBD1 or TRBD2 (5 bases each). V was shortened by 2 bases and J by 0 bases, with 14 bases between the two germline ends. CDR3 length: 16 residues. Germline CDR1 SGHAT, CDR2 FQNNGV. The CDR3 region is CASSLSGTVASYEQYF. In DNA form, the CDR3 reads TGTGCCAGCAGCTTATCAGGGACGGTGGCCTCCTACGAGCAGTACTTC.

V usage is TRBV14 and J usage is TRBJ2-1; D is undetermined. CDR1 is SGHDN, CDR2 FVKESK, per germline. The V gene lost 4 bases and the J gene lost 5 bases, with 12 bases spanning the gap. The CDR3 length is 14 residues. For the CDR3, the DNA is TGTGCCAGCAGCCCCGGTGGGCTGGACAATGAGCAGTTCTTC. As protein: CASSPGGLDNEQFF. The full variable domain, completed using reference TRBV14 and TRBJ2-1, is EAGVTQFPSHSVIEKGQTVTLRCDPISGHDNLYWYRRVMGKEIKFLLHFVKESKQDESGMPNNRFLAERTGGTYSTLKVQPAELEDSGVYFCASSPGGLDNEQFFGPGTRLTVL.

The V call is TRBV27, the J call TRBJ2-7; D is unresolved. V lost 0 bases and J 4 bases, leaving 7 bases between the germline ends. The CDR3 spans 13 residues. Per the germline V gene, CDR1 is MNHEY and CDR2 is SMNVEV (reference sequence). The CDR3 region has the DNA TGTGCCAGCAGTTTATCGTCAGCTTACGAGCAGTACTTC. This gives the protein CASSLSSAYEQYF.

As DNA, the CDR3 is TGTGCCAGCAGCTTATCGGGCGACTACGAGCAGTACTTC. It yields the protein CASSLSGDYEQYF. This rearrangement joins TRBV7-9 to TRBJ2-5; no reliable D call. The J call is in doubt because the DNA end fits TRBJ2-7 better. This CDR3 has 13 residues. From germline, CDR1 is SEHNR and CDR2 FQNEAQ (reference sequence).

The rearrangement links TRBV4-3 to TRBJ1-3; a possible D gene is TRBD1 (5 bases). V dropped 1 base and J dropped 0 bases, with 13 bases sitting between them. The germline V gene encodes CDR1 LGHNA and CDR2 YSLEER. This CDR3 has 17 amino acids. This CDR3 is CASSQGGGAPSGNTIYF. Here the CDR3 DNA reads TGCGCCAGCAGCCAAGGAGGCGGGGCCCCCTCTGGAAACACCATATATTTT.

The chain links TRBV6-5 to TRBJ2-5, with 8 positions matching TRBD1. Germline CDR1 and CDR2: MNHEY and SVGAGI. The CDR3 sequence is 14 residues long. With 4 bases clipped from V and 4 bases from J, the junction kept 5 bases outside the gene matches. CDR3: CASSSDREGETQYF. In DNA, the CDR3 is TGTGCCAGCAGTTCGGACAGGGAAGGAGAGACCCAGTACTTC.

This CDR3 is CASSSRDIRSGANVLTF. The CDR3 bases are TGTGCCAGCAGTTCCCGGGACATTCGCTCTGGGGCCAACGTCCTGACTTTC. This rearrangement joins TRBV27 to TRBJ2-6; weak D call: TRBD1 (6 bases). V was cut by 4 bases and J by 0 bases, with 13 bases left in between. The CDR3 length is 17 residues. The germline V gene has CDR1 MNHEY and CDR2 SMNVEV (reference sequence).

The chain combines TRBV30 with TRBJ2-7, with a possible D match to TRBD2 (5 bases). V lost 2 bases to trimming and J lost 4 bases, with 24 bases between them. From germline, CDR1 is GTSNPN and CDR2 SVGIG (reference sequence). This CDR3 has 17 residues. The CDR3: CAWSPDYDPNNEYEQYF. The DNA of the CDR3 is TGTGCCTGGAGTCCAGACTACGACCCCAACAATGAATACGAGCAGTACTTC.

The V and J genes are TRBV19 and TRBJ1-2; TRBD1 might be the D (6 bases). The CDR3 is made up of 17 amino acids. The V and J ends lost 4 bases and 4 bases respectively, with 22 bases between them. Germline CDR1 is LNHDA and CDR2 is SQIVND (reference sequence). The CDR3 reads CASSTTGTEPRFYGYTF. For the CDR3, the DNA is TGTGCCAGTAGTACTACAGGGACCGAGCCAAGATTCTATGGCTACACCTTC.

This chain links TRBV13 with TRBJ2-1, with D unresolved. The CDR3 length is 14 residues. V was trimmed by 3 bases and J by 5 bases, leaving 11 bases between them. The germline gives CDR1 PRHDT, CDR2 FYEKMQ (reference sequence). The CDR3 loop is CASSLQLGDNEQFF. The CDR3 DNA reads TGTGCCAGCAGCTTGCAACTTGGGGACAATGAGCAGTTCTTC.

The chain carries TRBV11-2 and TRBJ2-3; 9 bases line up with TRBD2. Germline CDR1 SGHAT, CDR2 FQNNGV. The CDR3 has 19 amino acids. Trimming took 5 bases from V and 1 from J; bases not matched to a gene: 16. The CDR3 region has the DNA TGTGCCAGCAGCCACCACCCTGATCGACTAGCGGTCGGCACAGATACGCAGTATTTT. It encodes CASSHHPDRLAVGTDTQYF. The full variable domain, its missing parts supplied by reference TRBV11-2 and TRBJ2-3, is EAGVAQSPRYKIIEKRQSVAFWCNPISGHATLYWYQQILGQGPKLLIQFQNNGVVDDSQLPKDRFSAERLKGVDSTLKIQPAKLEDSAVYLCASSHHPDRLAVGTDTQYFGPGTRLTVL.

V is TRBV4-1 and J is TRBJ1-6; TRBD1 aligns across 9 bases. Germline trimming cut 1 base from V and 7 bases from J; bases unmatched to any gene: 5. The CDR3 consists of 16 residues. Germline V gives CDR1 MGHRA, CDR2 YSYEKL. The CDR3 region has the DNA TGCGCCAGCAGCCAAGCGGGGACAGGGTTGAATTCACCCCTCCACTTT. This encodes CASSQAGTGLNSPLHF.

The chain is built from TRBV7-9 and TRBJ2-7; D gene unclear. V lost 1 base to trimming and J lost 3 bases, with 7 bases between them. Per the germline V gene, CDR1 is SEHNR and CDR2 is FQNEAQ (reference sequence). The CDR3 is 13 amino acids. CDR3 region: CASSLDGYYEQYF. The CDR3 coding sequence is TGTGCCAGCAGCTTAGACGGCTACTACGAGCAGTACTTC.

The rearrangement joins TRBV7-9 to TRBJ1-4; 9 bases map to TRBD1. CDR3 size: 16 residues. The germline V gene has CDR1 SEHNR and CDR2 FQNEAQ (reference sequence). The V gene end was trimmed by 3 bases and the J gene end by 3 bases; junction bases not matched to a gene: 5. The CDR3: CASSLRQGEANEKLFF. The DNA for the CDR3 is TGTGCCAGCAGCTTGAGACAGGGGGAAGCTAATGAAAAACTGTTTTTT. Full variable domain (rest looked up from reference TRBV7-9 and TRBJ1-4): DTGVSQNPRHKITKRGQNVTFRCDPISEHNRLYWYRQTLGQGPEFLTYFQNEAQLEKSRLLSDRFSAERPKGSFSTLEIQRTEQGDSAMYLCASSLRQGEANEKLFFGSGTQLSVL.

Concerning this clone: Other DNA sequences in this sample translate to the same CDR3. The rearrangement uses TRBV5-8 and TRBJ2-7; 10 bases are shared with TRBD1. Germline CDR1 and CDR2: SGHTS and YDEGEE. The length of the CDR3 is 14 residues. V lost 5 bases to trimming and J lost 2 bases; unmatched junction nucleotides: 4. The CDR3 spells CASSLGTGAYEQYF. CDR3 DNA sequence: TGTGCCAGCAGTCTCGGGACAGGGGCCTACGAGCAGTACTTC.

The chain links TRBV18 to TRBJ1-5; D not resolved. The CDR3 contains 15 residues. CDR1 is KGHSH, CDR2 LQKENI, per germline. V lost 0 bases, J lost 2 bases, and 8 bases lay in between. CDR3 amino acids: CASSPPVGRNQPQHF. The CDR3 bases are TGTGCCAGCTCACCACCGGTAGGGCGCAATCAGCCCCAGCATTTT. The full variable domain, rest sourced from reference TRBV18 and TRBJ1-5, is NAGVMQNPRHLVRRRGQEARLRCSPMKGHSHVYWYRQLPEEGLKFMVYLQKENIIDESGMPKERFSAEFPKEGPSILRIQQVVRGDSAAYFCASSPPVGRNQPQHFGDGTRLSIL.

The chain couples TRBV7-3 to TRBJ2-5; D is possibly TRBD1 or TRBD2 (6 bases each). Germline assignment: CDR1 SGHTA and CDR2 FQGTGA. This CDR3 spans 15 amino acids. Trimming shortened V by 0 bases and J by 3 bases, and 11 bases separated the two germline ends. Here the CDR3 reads CASSLTLGGKETQYF. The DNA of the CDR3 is TGTGCCAGCAGCTTAACGTTAGGGGGGAAAGAGACCCAGTACTTC.

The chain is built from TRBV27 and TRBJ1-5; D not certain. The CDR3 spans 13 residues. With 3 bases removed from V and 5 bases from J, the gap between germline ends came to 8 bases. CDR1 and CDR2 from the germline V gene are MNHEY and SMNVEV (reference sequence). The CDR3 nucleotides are TGTGCCAGCAGTTTGGGAGGCGATCAGCCCCAGCATTTT. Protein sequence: CASSLGGDQPQHF.

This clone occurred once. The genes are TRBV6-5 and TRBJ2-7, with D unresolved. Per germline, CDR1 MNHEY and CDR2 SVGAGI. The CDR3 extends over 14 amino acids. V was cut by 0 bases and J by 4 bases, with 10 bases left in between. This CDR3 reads CASSYSTDGYEQYF. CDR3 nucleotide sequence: TGTGCCAGCAGTTACTCTACGGACGGGTACGAGCAGTACTTC.

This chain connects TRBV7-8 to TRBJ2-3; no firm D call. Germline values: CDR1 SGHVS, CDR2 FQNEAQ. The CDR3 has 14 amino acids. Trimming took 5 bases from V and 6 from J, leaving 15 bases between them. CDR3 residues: CASSGRTPADTQYF. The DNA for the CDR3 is TGTGCCAGCAGCGGACGGACCCCCGCCGATACGCAGTATTTT.

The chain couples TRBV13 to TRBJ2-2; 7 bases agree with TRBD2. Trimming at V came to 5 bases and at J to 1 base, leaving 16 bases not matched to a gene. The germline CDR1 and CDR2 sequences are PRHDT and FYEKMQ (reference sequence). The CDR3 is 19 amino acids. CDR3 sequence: CASSPLGGAGFLNTGELFF. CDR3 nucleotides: TGTGCCAGCAGCCCCCTCGGGGGAGCGGGGTTTCTGAACACCGGGGAGCTGTTTTTT.

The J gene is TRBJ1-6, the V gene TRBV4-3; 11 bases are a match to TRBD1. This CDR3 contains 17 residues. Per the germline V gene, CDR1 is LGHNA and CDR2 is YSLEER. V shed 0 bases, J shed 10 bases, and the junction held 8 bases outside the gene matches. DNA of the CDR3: TGCGCCAGCAGCCAAGATCGAGGACAGGGGGCAGGGTCACCCCTCCACTTT. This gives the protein CASSQDRGQGAGSPLHF.

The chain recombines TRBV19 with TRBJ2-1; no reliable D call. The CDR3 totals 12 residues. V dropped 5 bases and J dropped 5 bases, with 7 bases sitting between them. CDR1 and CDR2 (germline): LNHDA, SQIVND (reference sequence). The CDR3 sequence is CASSAYHNEQFF. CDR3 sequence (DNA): TGTGCCAGTAGTGCCTACCACAATGAGCAGTTCTTC.

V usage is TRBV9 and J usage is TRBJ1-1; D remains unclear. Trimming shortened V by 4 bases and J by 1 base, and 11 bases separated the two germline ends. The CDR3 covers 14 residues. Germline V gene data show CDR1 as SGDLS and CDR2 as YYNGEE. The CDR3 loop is CASSSGPENTEAFF. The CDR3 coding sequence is TGTGCCAGCAGCTCAGGACCCGAGAACACTGAAGCTTTCTTT.

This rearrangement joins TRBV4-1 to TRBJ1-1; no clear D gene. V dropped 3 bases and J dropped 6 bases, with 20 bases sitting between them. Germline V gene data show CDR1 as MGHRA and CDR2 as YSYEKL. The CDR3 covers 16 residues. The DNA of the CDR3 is TGCGCCAGCAGCCATCTGCCTTCAGCTAGAGGCCCTGAAGCTTTCTTT. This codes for CASSHLPSARGPEAFF.

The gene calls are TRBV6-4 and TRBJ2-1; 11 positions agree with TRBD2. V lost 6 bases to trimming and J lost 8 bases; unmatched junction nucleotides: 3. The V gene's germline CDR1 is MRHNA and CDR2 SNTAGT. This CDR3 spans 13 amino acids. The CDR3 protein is CASRLAGDDEQFF. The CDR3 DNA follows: TGTGCCAGCAGACTAGCGGGGGACGATGAGCAGTTCTTC.

The CDR3 protein is CASSEPASGGAGKETQYF. In DNA form, the CDR3 reads TGCGCCAGCAGTGAGCCAGCGAGCGGGGGGGCCGGTAAGGAGACCCAGTACTTC. The rearrangement uses TRBV10-2 and TRBJ2-5, with 10 bases identical to TRBD2. The CDR3 consists of 18 residues. Germline-derived CDR1 and CDR2 are WSHSY and SAAADI. The J segment lost 5 bases and the V segment lost 2 bases, leaving 14 bases of the junction unmatched.

The CDR3 DNA reads as TGTGCCAGCAGCCCCCACGAGCAGTACTTC. Its translation: CASSPHEQYF. This rearrangement joins TRBV5-8 to TRBJ2-7; D is uncertain. Germline V gene lookup returns CDR1 SGHTS and CDR2 YDEGEE. The V and J ends lost 4 bases and 5 bases respectively, with 4 bases between them. CDR3 length: 10 residues.

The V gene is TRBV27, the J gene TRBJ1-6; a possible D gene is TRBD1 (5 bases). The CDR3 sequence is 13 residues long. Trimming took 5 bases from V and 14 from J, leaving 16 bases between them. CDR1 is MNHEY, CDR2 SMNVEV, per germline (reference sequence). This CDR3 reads CASSHGGVDTLHF. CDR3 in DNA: TGTGCCAGCAGTCACGGAGGGGTTGACACCCTCCACTTT.